These 19 T cell receptor beta chains were sequenced from one sample in a study of cytomegalovirus exposure and HLA in healthy donors. The primer mix had 60 Vbeta and 13 Jbeta primers. Sequenced by immunoSEQ multiplex PCR; TCRdb stores in-frame clones only, minus some. The sample lists tens of thousands of clones; around 77% were seen once. Sequences were obtained from PBMCs. The receptor source for this set is a young man in good health and CMV-seronegative.

This clone came up once. V usage is TRBV19 and J usage is TRBJ1-2, with 8 nucleotides matching TRBD1. The V gene end was trimmed by 6 bases and the J gene end by 4 bases; junction bases not matched to a gene: 4. Germline loops: CDR1 LNHDA, CDR2 SQIVND (reference sequence). The CDR3 length is 13 residues. CDR3 sequence (DNA): TGTGCCAGTAGCCCAGGGACAGGCTATGGCTACACCTTC. Protein product: CASSPGTGYGYTF.

The J gene is TRBJ2-2, the V gene TRBV4-1; 9 bases are shared with TRBD1. V shed 10 bases and J 4 bases; nucleotides not matched to a gene: 10. This CDR3 has 15 amino acids. The V gene's germline CDR1 is MGHRA and CDR2 YSYEKL. The DNA of the CDR3 is TGCGCCACCGGTCCCAGGACAGGGGTCACCGGGGAGCTGTTTTTT. Protein product: CATGPRTGVTGELFF.

The chain has TRBV11-2 and TRBJ2-2; 7 nucleotides align to TRBD1. V was pared by 5 bases and J by 6 bases, with 6 bases of the junction left unmatched. The germline V gene encodes CDR1 SGHAT and CDR2 FQNNGV. The CDR3 sequence is 14 residues long. The CDR3 region is CASSPGQQAGELFF. CDR3 in DNA: TGTGCCAGCAGCCCGGGACAGCAAGCCGGGGAGCTGTTTTTT.

This clone came up a few times. This chain links TRBV2 with TRBJ2-7, with a weak D call TRBD1 (6 bases). In germline, CDR1 is SNHLY, CDR2 FYNNEI. The CDR3 totals 15 residues. V lost 2 bases and J 2 bases, leaving 13 bases between the germline ends. CDR3 sequence reads: CASSESGTLTYEQYF. The CDR3 DNA is TGTGCCAGCAGTGAATCCGGGACATTAACCTACGAGCAGTACTTC. Filled out from reference TRBV2 and TRBJ2-7, the complete variable domain reads EPEVTQTPSHQVTQMGQEVILRCVPISNHLYFYWYRQILGQKVEFLVSFYNNEISEKSEIFDDQFSVERPDGSNFTLKIRSTKLEDSAMYFCASSESGTLTYEQYFGPGTRLTVT.

This chain connects TRBV6-7 to TRBJ2-5; 7 bases fit TRBD1. TRBV6-7 is sorted into the ORF group, with uncertain function. CDR3 length: 15 residues. Losses at the gene ends were 2 bases for V and 1 base for J; bases not matched to a gene: 4. The CDR3 protein is CASSYTDRAQETQYF. CDR3 coding DNA: TGTGCCAGCAGTTACACCGACAGGGCCCAAGAGACCCAGTACTTC.

The CDR3 loop is CASSSPGRASGNDNEQFF. The CDR3 region has the DNA TGTGCCAGCAGCTCCCCAGGGCGGGCTAGCGGGAATGACAATGAGCAGTTCTTC. The chain is built from TRBV5-4 and TRBJ2-1; TRBD2 aligns across 9 bases. CDR1 is SGHNT and CDR2 is YYREEE in the germline V gene (reference sequence). With V trimmed by 3 bases and J by 5 bases, 15 bases remained unmatched. This CDR3 is 18 amino acids long.

The V gene is TRBV7-9, the J gene TRBJ2-1; 9 bases are shared with TRBD1. The CDR3 spans 17 residues. V trimming: 3 bases; J trimming: 0 bases; junction bases outside the gene matches: 6. Looked up from germline, CDR1 is SEHNR and CDR2 is FQNEAQ (reference sequence). CDR3 amino acids: CASSLGTGSVSYNEQFF. The CDR3 DNA reads as TGTGCCAGCAGCTTGGGGACAGGGTCCGTCTCCTACAATGAGCAGTTCTTC.

This chain connects TRBV19 to TRBJ1-5, with a weak D call TRBD1 (5 bases). Germline-derived CDR1 and CDR2 are LNHDA and SQIVND (reference sequence). The CDR3 totals 15 residues. Between the trimmed V and J ends, which lost 3 bases and 2 bases, there was a span of 11 bases. CDR3 nucleotide sequence: TGTGCCAGTAGTATCCAGGGTCGGGGCAATCAGCCCCAGCATTTT. Protein: CASSIQGRGNQPQHF.

The CDR3 spells CASSYHKNRAEQYF. DNA of the CDR3: TGTGCCAGCAGTTATCATAAAAACAGGGCCGAGCAGTACTTC. This chain connects TRBV6-5 to TRBJ2-7; D is perhaps TRBD1 (6 bases). The CDR3 runs to 14 residues. Trimming cost V 3 bases and J 6 bases, with 15 bases left between them. Germline loops: CDR1 MNHEY, CDR2 SVGAGI.

This clone came up a few times. At one of its ends the junction is not consistent with the germline gene, which may arise from a read error. Here the CDR3 reads CASSQDRFGGSPLHF. The CDR3 DNA is TGCGCCAGCAGCCAAGATCGATTCGGGGGTTCACCCCTCCACTTT. The rearrangement links TRBV11-2 to TRBJ1-6; weak D call: TRBD1 (5 bases). In germline, CDR1 is SGHAT, CDR2 FQNNGV. This CDR3 spans 15 amino acids. Full variable domain (outside the CDR3, taken from reference TRBV11-2 and TRBJ1-6): EAGVAQSPRYKIIEKRQSVAFWCNPISGHATLYWYQQILGQGPKLLIQFQNNGVVDDSQLPKDRFSAERLKGVDSTLKIQPAKLEDSAVYLCASSQDRFGGSPLHFGNGTRLTVT.

The chain uses TRBV7-2 and TRBJ1-2; 8 nucleotides line up with TRBD1. The CDR3 extends over 14 amino acids. Trimming at V came to 4 bases and at J to 7 bases, leaving 8 bases not matched to a gene. The germline V gene has CDR1 SGHTA and CDR2 FQGNSA. The DNA of the CDR3 is TGTGCCAGCAGCTCCGTTTCAGGGGGCTTTGGCTACACCTTC. This encodes CASSSVSGGFGYTF.

The chain uses TRBV5-1 and TRBJ2-1; 7 bases are a match to TRBD2. V lost 0 bases to trimming and J lost 2 bases; unmatched junction nucleotides: 5. The CDR3 consists of 16 residues. The germline V gene has CDR1 SGHRS and CDR2 YFSETQ. CDR3 bases: TGCGCCAGCAGCTTGGGTTGGGGGGGGACCTACAATGAGCAGTTCTTC. This codes for CASSLGWGGTYNEQFF.

The chain has TRBV7-6 and TRBJ2-2; 8 bases match TRBD1. Germline values: CDR1 SGHVS, CDR2 FNYEAQ. The junction had 3 bases not matched to a gene; V was cut back by 5 bases and J by 1 base. CDR3 size: 15 residues. CDR3 sequence: CASSPTGGNTGELFF. The CDR3 coding sequence is TGTGCCAGCAGCCCTACAGGGGGGAACACCGGGGAGCTGTTTTTT.

This chain joins TRBV28 and TRBJ2-5; the match to TRBD2 covers 9 bases. The J call may be mistaken, given a closer DNA end match to TRBJ2-7. The CDR3 extends over 14 amino acids. Germline V CDR1 and CDR2: MDHEN, SYDVKM. CDR3 nucleotides: TGTGCCAGCAGAGGGACTAGCTTTAAGTCCGAGCAGTACTTC. It codes for CASRGTSFKSEQYF.

This clone was detected a few times. The CDR3 loop is CASSPSRQAYTEAFF. The DNA for the CDR3 is TGTGCCAGTAGCCCCTCTCGGCAGGCATACACTGAAGCTTTCTTT. The chain joins TRBV19 to TRBJ1-1; unclear D gene. V gave up 6 bases and J gave up 3 bases, with 17 bases separating them. CDR1 and CDR2 from the germline V gene are LNHDA and SQIVND (reference sequence). The CDR3 length is 15 residues.

This chain connects TRBV7-2 to TRBJ2-1; D might be TRBD2 (6 bases). Germline V gene data show CDR1 as SGHTA and CDR2 as FQGNSA. CDR3 length equals 16 residues. With 4 bases removed from V and 4 bases from J, the gap between germline ends came to 17 bases. The CDR3 is CASSSSGRGIYNEQFF. The DNA for the CDR3 is TGTGCCAGCAGCTCCTCAGGACGCGGGATATACAATGAGCAGTTCTTC.

This chain joins TRBV5-1 and TRBJ2-7, with 13 bases identical to TRBD2. The CDR3 runs 15 residues. With 4 bases clipped from V and 7 bases from J, the junction kept 8 bases outside the gene matches. The V gene's germline CDR1 is SGHRS and CDR2 YFSETQ. CDR3 sequence reads: CASSGTSGGAREQYF. CDR3 nucleotides: TGCGCCAGCAGCGGCACTAGCGGGGGGGCTCGGGAGCAGTACTTC.

The chain combines TRBV5-4 with TRBJ2-3, with D maybe TRBD2 (6 bases). This CDR3 comprises 16 residues. The germline V and J ends were trimmed by 1 base and 4 bases, with 16 bases remaining between them. Germline CDR1 and CDR2: SGHNT and YYREEE (reference sequence). The CDR3 DNA reads as TGTGCCAGCAGCTTGCCTCCGGGAGAGAGGTCAGATACGCAGTATTTT. Its protein product is CASSLPPGERSDTQYF.

This clone was picked up one time. V and J are TRBV7-2 and TRBJ1-4; 10 bases line up with TRBD1. The V and J ends lost 4 bases and 8 bases, in that order; junction bases with no gene match: 7. Germline V gives CDR1 SGHTA, CDR2 FQGNSA. This CDR3 has 15 amino acids. The CDR3 DNA follows: TGTGCCAGCAGCTCCACCGGGACAGGGGTAGAAAAACTGTTTTTT. Translation: CASSSTGTGVEKLFF.